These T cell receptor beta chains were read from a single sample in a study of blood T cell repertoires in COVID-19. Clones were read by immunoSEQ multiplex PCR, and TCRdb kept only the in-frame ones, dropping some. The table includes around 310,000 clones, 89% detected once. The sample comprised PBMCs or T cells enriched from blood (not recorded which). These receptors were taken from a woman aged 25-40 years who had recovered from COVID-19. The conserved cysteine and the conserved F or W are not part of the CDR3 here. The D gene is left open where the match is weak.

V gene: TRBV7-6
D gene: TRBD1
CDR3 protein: ASSDVQGQGTADTQY

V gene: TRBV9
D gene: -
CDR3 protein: ASSPADSYYGYT

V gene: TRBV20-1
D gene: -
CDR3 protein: SARLLLAF

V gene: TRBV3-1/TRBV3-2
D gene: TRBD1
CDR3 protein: ASSLGTGGRYNSPLH

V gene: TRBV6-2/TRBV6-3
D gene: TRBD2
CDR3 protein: ASSQGAGVGYEQY

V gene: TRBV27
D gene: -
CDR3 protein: ASKAEGRYEQY

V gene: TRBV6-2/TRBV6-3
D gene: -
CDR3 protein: ASSNTVIYGYT

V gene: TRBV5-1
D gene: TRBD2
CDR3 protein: ASSFRSGSLDTGELF

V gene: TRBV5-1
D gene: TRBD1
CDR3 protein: ASSKDRVTGEQY

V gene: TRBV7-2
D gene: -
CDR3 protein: ASSLVVGPVEAF

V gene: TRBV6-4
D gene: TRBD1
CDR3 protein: ASSDSMQGETDTQY

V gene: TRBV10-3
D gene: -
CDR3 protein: AITEEFNQPQH

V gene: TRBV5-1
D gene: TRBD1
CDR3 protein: ASSYLQGAFYGYT

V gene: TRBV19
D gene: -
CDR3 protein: ASTLISDGGVTGYT

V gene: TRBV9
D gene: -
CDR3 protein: ASSPRREGFHGPRTEAF

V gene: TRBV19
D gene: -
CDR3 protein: ASSRSRMRSYNEQF

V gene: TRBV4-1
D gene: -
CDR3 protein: ASSPRPTGTIYGYT

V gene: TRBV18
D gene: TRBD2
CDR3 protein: ASSSTSGMDTQY

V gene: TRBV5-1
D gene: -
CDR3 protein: ASSLLAGDTEAF

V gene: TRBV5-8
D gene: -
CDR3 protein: ASSLAVGVSYEQY

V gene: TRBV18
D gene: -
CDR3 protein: ASSARETPAFHEQF

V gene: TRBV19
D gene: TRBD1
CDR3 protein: ASSLKGQVEKLF

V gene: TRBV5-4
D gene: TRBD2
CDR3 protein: ASSPSAGGYNEQF

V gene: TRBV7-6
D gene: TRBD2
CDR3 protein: AVAGGPHEQF

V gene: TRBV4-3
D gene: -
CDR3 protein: ASSQLLEGNQPQH

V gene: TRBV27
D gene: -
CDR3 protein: ASSSSSNEQY

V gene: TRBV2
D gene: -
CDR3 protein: ASSPEGWETQY

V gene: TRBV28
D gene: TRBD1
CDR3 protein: ASSRRQGRETQY

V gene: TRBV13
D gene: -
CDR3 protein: ASRSGGWGYT

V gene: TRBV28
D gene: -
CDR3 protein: ASTSPRQLYGYT